The 9 T cell receptor beta chains given below trace back to one sample, sequenced in a study of blood T cells in healthy people across ages. It was with a sample-barcoded 5' primer and a J-beta primer mix that a second PCR of roughly 7 to 11 cycles was run. TCRdb recomputed calls from the 5' RACE reads with MiXCR, one row per CDR3 protein. The repertoire holds about 1.7 million distinct CDR3 sequences, with 25% to 30% as singletons. Sequencing was done on a sample of blood. These receptors were obtained from a woman aged 25 to 39 in good health.

This clonotype came up many times. The chain recombines TRBV6-4 with TRBJ2-5, with 10 positions matching TRBD1. J was trimmed by 4 bases and V by 5 bases; bases with no gene match: 7. Germline CDR1 reads MRHNA; CDR2 reads SNTAGT. The CDR3 covers 15 residues. CDR3 protein: CASSPGTGEGETQYF. CDR3 coding DNA: TGTGCCAGCAGTCCCGGGACAGGGGAAGGAGAGACCCAGTACTTC.

This clonotype was detected only a few times. This chain connects TRBV7-8 to TRBJ2-6; D unclear. Trimming cost V 1 base and J 2 bases, with 12 bases left between them. The CDR3 is made up of 17 amino acids. CDR1 is SGHVS and CDR2 is FQNEAQ in the germline V gene. This chain's CDR3 is CASSLGPTRPGANVLTF. The CDR3 nucleotides are TGTGCCAGCAGCTTAGGGCCGACAAGGCCTGGGGCCAACGTCCTGACTTTC.

The genes are TRBV15 and TRBJ2-3, with no clear D. The CDR3 contains 12 residues. Germline V CDR1 and CDR2: LNHNV, YYDKDF (reference sequence). V was shortened by 0 bases and J by 7 bases, with 5 bases between the two germline ends. Written as DNA, the CDR3 is TGTGCCACCAGCAGAGATGAATATACGCAGTATTTT. It codes for CATSRDEYTQYF.

With respect to this clonotype: An end of the junction does not agree with germline; a read error may underlie this. This sequence joins TRBV13 and TRBJ2-1; D may be TRBD1 or TRBD2 (8 bases each). The end of the DNA fits TRBJ2-7 better, so the J call may be wrong. Germline V gene sequence: CDR1 PRHDT, CDR2 FYEKMQ (reference sequence). The CDR3 contains 19 residues. The CDR3: CTSSPGQAKFGTRVYEQYF. The CDR3 DNA sequence: TGTACCAGCAGCCCGGGACAGGCGAAGTTCGGGACTAGGGTCTACGAGCAGTACTTC.

This clonotype showed up many times. The chain has TRBV7-2 and TRBJ2-7; the match to TRBD2 covers 9 bases. In germline, CDR1 is SGHTA, CDR2 FQGNSA. The ends lost 4 bases at V and 4 bases at J; junction bases unmatched: 17. This CDR3 spans 18 amino acids. DNA of the CDR3: TGTGCCAGCAGCTCCGGAAGAGCGGGGGGCCTAGTGGCATACGAGCAGTACTTC. Translated, it gives CASSSGRAGGLVAYEQYF.

This clonotype appeared many times. The CDR3 sequence: CSVSDRGVREQYF. DNA for the CDR3: TGCAGCGTTTCAGATAGGGGGGTGCGCGAGCAGTACTTC. This chain connects TRBV29-1 to TRBJ2-7, with D tentatively TRBD1 or TRBD2 (6 bases each). V lost 5 bases and J lost 6, with 17 bases in between. This CDR3 comprises 13 residues. CDR1 SQVTM and CDR2 ANQGSEA come from the germline V gene.

This clonotype was seen a handful of times. The chain is built from TRBV12-3 or TRBV12-4 and TRBJ1-1, with TRBD1 matching 8 bases. CDR3 length equals 15 residues. The V gene end was trimmed by 5 bases and the J gene end by 1 base; junction bases not matched to a gene: 6. The CDR3 sequence is CASSPRTGKNTEAFF. DNA for the CDR3: TGTGCCAGCAGTCCGCGGACAGGGAAGAACACTGAAGCTTTCTTT.

Only a few counts were recorded for this clonotype. The genes are TRBV28 and TRBJ2-7; tentatively, D is TRBD2 (7 bases). CDR1 is MDHEN and CDR2 is SYDVKM in the germline V gene. Trimming took 7 bases from V and 1 from J, leaving 17 bases between them. The CDR3 spans 15 residues. The DNA for the CDR3 is TGTGCCAGCACCTTAGGGGGGGTCAAGTCCTACGAGCAGTACTTC. This sequence encodes CASTLGGVKSYEQYF.

CDR3: CASSQTGVAYTGELFF. The CDR3 nucleotides are TGTGCCAGCAGTCAAACGGGAGTGGCTTACACCGGGGAGCTGTTTTTT. The J gene is TRBJ2-2, the V gene TRBV7-2, with D possibly TRBD2 on 6 matching bases. Germline lookup yields CDR1 SGHTA and CDR2 FQGNSA. The CDR3 is 16 residues long. V lost 6 bases and J 3 bases, leaving 17 bases between the germline ends.